A single sample gave rise to the 30 T cell receptor beta chains below, sequenced in a study of shared clonotypes between healthy human individuals. The assay was immunoSEQ multiplex PCR, and TCRdb's table has in-frame clones only and misses some. The sample holds approximately 2.5 million clones; approximately 92% are singletons and the top ten take roughly 0.15%. Material for sequencing was naive CD4+ T cells sorted from blood. Subset described: CD45RA+ positively selected. All receptors derive from a man in his late teens or twenties in good health.

V gene TRBV11-2 combines with J gene TRBJ2-3; a weak D match, TRBD2 (5 bases). CDR3 length equals 16 residues. Germline CDR1 and CDR2: SGHAT and FQNNGV. The V end lost 0 bases, the J end lost 1 base, and 11 bases lay between the germline ends. CDR3 nucleotide sequence: TGTGCCAGCAGCTTAGAAGGAGGTCTAGGCACAGATACGCAGTATTTT. Protein: CASSLEGGLGTDTQYF.

The CDR3 DNA reads TGTGCCAGCAGTGAAACAGGGACCACTGAAGCTTTCTTT. This translates into CASSETGTTEAFF. The rearrangement joins TRBV2 to TRBJ1-1; a possible D gene is TRBD1 (6 bases). Germline V gene sequence: CDR1 SNHLY, CDR2 FYNNEI. The V gene lost 2 bases and the J gene lost 4 bases, with 8 bases spanning the gap. The CDR3 extends over 13 amino acids.

Here the CDR3 reads CASSSDRVTQYF. In DNA, the CDR3 is TGCGCCAGCAGCTCTGACCGCGTAACGCAGTATTTT. The chain has TRBV5-1 and TRBJ2-3; D gene unclear. The CDR3 covers 12 residues. V was shortened by 3 bases and J by 9 bases, with 11 bases between the two germline ends. Germline V gives CDR1 SGHRS, CDR2 YFSETQ.

Of note for this clone: Other DNA sequences from this sample encode an identical CDR3 as well. The V and J genes are TRBV5-1 and TRBJ2-3; 13 bases line up with TRBD2. The CDR3 totals 16 residues. J lost 3 bases, V lost 4 bases, and 5 bases had no gene match. Looked up from germline, CDR1 is SGHRS and CDR2 is YFSETQ. The CDR3: CASSPGLAGVTDTQYF. Here the CDR3 DNA reads TGCGCCAGCAGCCCTGGACTAGCGGGAGTAACAGATACGCAGTATTTT.

CDR3 residues: CASSLLAGGQETQYF. CDR3 coding DNA: TGTGCCAGCAGTCTCCTCGCGGGGGGCCAAGAGACCCAGTACTTC. J is TRBJ2-5 and V is TRBV6-5; 8 bases fit TRBD2. Germline V lookup: CDR1 MNHEY, CDR2 SVGAGI. V gave up 5 bases and J gave up 1 base; unmatched junction bases: 6. The CDR3 totals 15 residues.

The CDR3 reads CASSQDLQSSYNEQFF. The CDR3 DNA reads as TGCGCCAGCAGCCAAGATCTGCAAAGCTCCTACAATGAGCAGTTCTTC. The genes are TRBV4-3 and TRBJ2-1; D gene unclear. This CDR3 contains 16 residues. V lost 0 bases and J lost 0, with 9 bases in between. CDR1 and CDR2 from the germline V gene are LGHNA and YSLEER.

With respect to this clone: In the same sample, other DNA sequences code for this CDR3. The chain recombines TRBV6-6 with TRBJ2-1; D possibly corresponds to TRBD2 (6 bases). CDR3 length equals 15 residues. CDR1 and CDR2 (germline): MNHNY, SVGAGI (reference sequence). V lost 6 bases and J 1 base, leaving 13 bases between the germline ends. The CDR3 reads CASSTGTGSYNEQFF. For the CDR3, the DNA is TGTGCCAGCAGCACCGGGACTGGTTCCTACAATGAGCAGTTCTTC.

CDR3 in DNA: TGCGCCAGCAGCGGAGGGACTAGCGGCGCCTACGAGCAGTACTTC. Translation gives CASSGGTSGAYEQYF. The rearrangement uses TRBV5-1 and TRBJ2-7; TRBD2 aligns across 11 bases. CDR1 is SGHRS and CDR2 is YFSETQ in the germline V gene. The CDR3 has 15 residues. V was pared by 4 bases and J by 2 bases, with 5 bases of the junction left unmatched.

This clone was observed a handful of times. This chain links TRBV5-1 with TRBJ1-1; D perhaps matches TRBD1 (5 bases). V lost 2 bases and J 6 bases, leaving 14 bases between the germline ends. Germline V gene sequence: CDR1 SGHRS, CDR2 YFSETQ. The CDR3 extends over 14 amino acids. CDR3 DNA sequence: TGCGCCAGCAGCTTAAGTTGGTACAGGCCTGAAGCTTTCTTT. This codes for CASSLSWYRPEAFF.

This rearrangement joins TRBV30 to TRBJ1-4; D is uncertain. There are 13 residues in the CDR3. Germline CDR1 reads GTSNPN; CDR2 reads SVGIG (reference sequence). The ends were cut back, 1 base at V and 11 bases at J, with 14 bases in the middle. The CDR3 protein is CAWSAETWGKLFF. CDR3 in DNA: TGTGCCTGGAGTGCGGAGACATGGGGTAAACTGTTTTTT.

The table lists this clone with a count of one. The gene calls are TRBV7-9 and TRBJ2-1, with D tentatively TRBD1 (6 bases). Germline CDR1 SEHNR, CDR2 FQNEAQ (reference sequence). Trimming removed 1 base at V and 5 bases at J, with 12 bases between. This CDR3 spans 15 amino acids. The CDR3 is CASSLVSGDNNEQFF. The CDR3 DNA reads as TGTGCCAGCAGCTTAGTCTCAGGGGACAACAATGAGCAGTTCTTC.

The chain uses TRBV10-2 and TRBJ2-7; 9 nucleotides align to TRBD1. Trimming cost V 10 bases and J 1 base; bases outside gene matches: 8. Per germline, CDR1 WSHSY and CDR2 SAAADI. The CDR3 has 14 residues. The CDR3 DNA follows: TGCGCCACCAAGGGGACAGGGTTGTCCTACGAGCAGTACTTC. It codes for CATKGTGLSYEQYF.

The J gene is TRBJ1-2, the V gene TRBV9; D unresolved. Trimming took 4 bases from V and 8 from J, leaving 6 bases between them. From germline, CDR1 is SGDLS and CDR2 YYNGEE. CDR3 length equals 10 residues. CDR3: CASSREGYTF. The CDR3 bases are TGTGCCAGCAGCCGTGAAGGCTACACCTTC.

V gene TRBV28 combines with J gene TRBJ1-6; 7 positions match TRBD1. Germline assignment: CDR1 MDHEN and CDR2 SYDVKM. Trimming cost V 1 base and J 1 base; bases outside gene matches: 4. The CDR3 consists of 17 residues. CDR3 protein: CASSLFPGGSYNSPLHF. The CDR3 DNA reads TGTGCCAGCAGTTTATTCCCAGGGGGATCCTATAATTCACCCCTCCACTTT.

The genes are TRBV2 and TRBJ2-1; 10 positions match TRBD2. The CDR3 is 15 amino acids. Unmatched junction bases numbered 9, after V lost 4 bases and J lost 9 bases. CDR1 and CDR2 from the germline V gene are SNHLY and FYNNEI. For the CDR3, the DNA is TGTGCCAGCAGTGGGGCTAGCGGGAGTTTCAGTGAGCAGTTCTTC. This encodes CASSGASGSFSEQFF. Drawing the rest from reference TRBV2 and TRBJ2-1, the complete variable domain is EPEVTQTPSHQVTQMGQEVILRCVPISNHLYFYWYRQILGQKVEFLVSFYNNEISEKSEIFDDQFSVERPDGSNFTLKIRSTKLEDSAMYFCASSGASGSFSEQFFGPGTRLTVL.

This chain joins TRBV9 and TRBJ2-6; D is undetermined. The CDR3 length is 17 residues. Germline values: CDR1 SGDLS, CDR2 YYNGEE. Trimming left V 0 bases short and J 0 bases short, with 10 bases between. This CDR3 reads CASSVGASTSGANVLTF. The CDR3 DNA sequence: TGTGCCAGCAGCGTAGGGGCCAGTACCTCTGGGGCCAACGTCCTGACTTTC.

The chain recombines TRBV7-9 with TRBJ2-2, with D perhaps matching TRBD2 (5 bases). CDR1 is SEHNR, CDR2 FQNEAQ, per germline (reference sequence). Trimming removed 9 bases at V and 7 bases at J, with 15 bases between. CDR3 length equals 13 residues. This CDR3 reads CASCRDMVGELFF. The CDR3 DNA follows: TGTGCCAGTTGTCGGGATATGGTCGGGGAGCTGTTTTTT.

With respect to this clone: A much larger clone lies a single base off, so this may be a read error. The V call is TRBV2, the J call TRBJ1-3; D is undetermined. The V end lost 9 bases, the J end lost 0 bases, and 18 bases lay between the germline ends. This CDR3 region has 16 residues. CDR1 and CDR2 (germline): SNHLY, FYNNEI. This chain's CDR3 is CASSRSFNPSGNTIYF. CDR3 nucleotides: TGTGCCAGTTCTCGGTCATTCAACCCCTCTGGAAACACCATATATTTT.

This chain joins TRBV6-5 and TRBJ1-5; D might be TRBD1 (5 bases). This CDR3 is built from 14 residues. Germline values: CDR1 MNHEY, CDR2 SVGAGI. V shed 0 bases and J shed 5 bases, with 8 bases lying between them. The CDR3 here is CASSYSKGYQPQHF. CDR3 nucleotides: TGTGCCAGCAGTTACTCGAAGGGGTATCAGCCCCAGCATTTT.

The chain combines TRBV5-1 with TRBJ2-1, with a weak D call TRBD2 (6 bases). Trimming shortened V by 3 bases and J by 5 bases, and 12 bases separated the two germline ends. The CDR3 covers 14 residues. Germline V gene sequence: CDR1 SGHRS, CDR2 YFSETQ. This chain's CDR3 is CASSSPGVNNEQFF. The CDR3 region has the DNA TGCGCCAGCAGCTCACCGGGAGTAAACAATGAGCAGTTCTTC.

The CDR3 region has the DNA TGTGCCAGCAGAGATGACAGGGAAGGAGGCTATGGCTACACCTTC. Its protein is CASRDDREGGYGYTF. The J gene is TRBJ1-2, the V gene TRBV6-1; 7 bases match TRBD1. The junction had 11 bases not matched to a gene; V was cut back by 6 bases and J by 4 bases. The V gene's germline CDR1 is MNHNS and CDR2 SASEGT. The length of the CDR3 is 15 residues.

With regard to this clone: Relative to the germline gene, one junction end is altered; a read error may explain this. The rearrangement joins TRBV30 to TRBJ2-7; D possibly uses TRBD1 or TRBD2 (5 bases each). Germline V gene lookup returns CDR1 GTSNPN and CDR2 SVGIG (reference sequence). The CDR3 covers 14 residues. The CDR3 reads CARSRGTPGYEQYF. For the CDR3, the DNA is TGTGCCCGGAGTCGAGGGACGCCCGGCTACGAGCAGTACTTC.

J is TRBJ2-7 and V is TRBV6-5, with 8 nucleotides matching TRBD2. Germline assignment: CDR1 MNHEY and CDR2 SVGAGI. The ends lost 10 bases at V and 6 bases at J; junction bases unmatched: 14. There are 14 residues in the CDR3. The CDR3 coding sequence is TGTGCCATCAGCCCGACTAGCGATGGGGGCGAGCAGTACTTC. It is translated as CAISPTSDGGEQYF.

The CDR3 nucleotides read TGTGCCAGCAGCCGGACAGGGCCGAGCTCTGGAAACACCATATATTTT. It is translated as CASSRTGPSSGNTIYF. V gene TRBV28 combines with J gene TRBJ1-3, with 8 bases fitting TRBD1. V trimming: 6 bases; J trimming: 0 bases; junction bases outside the gene matches: 7. The CDR3 consists of 16 residues. The germline CDR1 and CDR2 sequences are MDHEN and SYDVKM.

The chain uses TRBV2 and TRBJ2-2; maybe TRBD1 (5 bases). Looked up from germline, CDR1 is SNHLY and CDR2 is FYNNEI. This CDR3 has 14 residues. With 10 bases removed from V and 1 base from J, the gap between germline ends came to 13 bases. CDR3 DNA sequence: TGTGCCACAGCCGGACATTTGAACACCGGGGAGCTGTTTTTT. It translates to CATAGHLNTGELFF.

The V and J genes are TRBV14 and TRBJ1-2; 7 bases are shared with TRBD1. Germline CDR1 reads SGHDN; CDR2 reads FVKESK. V shed 4 bases and J 6 bases; nucleotides not matched to a gene: 8. There are 14 residues in the CDR3. CDR3 in amino acids: CASSRQSTGDGYTF. Written as DNA, the CDR3 is TGTGCCAGCAGCCGACAATCTACAGGGGATGGCTACACCTTC. The variable domain in full, completed from reference TRBV14 and TRBJ1-2, reads EAGVTQFPSHSVIEKGQTVTLRCDPISGHDNLYWYRRVMGKEIKFLLHFVKESKQDESGMPNNRFLAERTGGTYSTLKVQPAELEDSGVYFCASSRQSTGDGYTFGSGTRLTVV.

The V call is TRBV5-4, the J call TRBJ1-5; D perhaps matches TRBD1 (5 bases). Looked up from germline, CDR1 is SGHNT and CDR2 is YYREEE (reference sequence). V dropped 0 bases and J dropped 6 bases, with 13 bases sitting between them. The CDR3 length is 15 residues. Here the CDR3 DNA reads TGTGCCAGCAGCTTGGATCAGGGTCGGGTTCAGCCCCAGCATTTT. Amino acids: CASSLDQGRVQPQHF.

The V and J genes are TRBV12-5 and TRBJ1-3; 7 nucleotides match TRBD1. This CDR3 spans 15 amino acids. Germline values: CDR1 LGHNT, CDR2 FRNRAP. J lost 5 bases, V lost 7 bases, and 11 bases had no gene match. The CDR3 sequence: CASDENPGQRNTIYF. As DNA, the CDR3 is TGTGCTAGTGACGAGAATCCGGGACAGCGAAACACCATATATTTT.

J is TRBJ2-5 and V is TRBV28; D is unresolved. CDR1 is MDHEN, CDR2 SYDVKM, per germline. V lost 3 bases and J lost 7, with 6 bases in between. The CDR3 is made up of 11 amino acids. The CDR3: CASSFEGTQYF. The CDR3 DNA is TGTGCCAGCAGTTTTGAAGGGACCCAGTACTTC. Combining the CDR3 with reference TRBV28 and TRBJ2-5 gives the whole variable domain DVKVTQSSRYLVKRTGEKVFLECVQDMDHENMFWYRQDPGLGLRLIYFSYDVKMKEKGDIPEGYSVSREKKERFSLILESASTNQTSMYLCASSFEGTQYFGPGTRLLVL.

This chain uses TRBV7-9 with TRBJ2-5; 11 nucleotides match TRBD1. The V gene's germline CDR1 is SEHNR and CDR2 FQNEAQ (reference sequence). The CDR3 length is 15 residues. J was trimmed by 4 bases and V by 6 bases; bases with no gene match: 7. In DNA, the CDR3 is TGTGCCAGCAGTCCGAGGACAGGGGGCGGAGAGACCCAGTACTTC. Amino acids: CASSPRTGGGETQYF.